This entry lists 17 T cell receptor beta chains sequenced from one sample in a study of blood T cell repertoires in COVID-19. Using immunoSEQ multiplex PCR, the repertoire was profiled, and TCRdb retains in-frame clones only, with some absent. The sample contains under 300,000 clones, 88% of which appear only once. Sequences were obtained from peripheral blood. The receptors come from a woman aged 40 to 49 who had recovered from COVID-19.

This sequence joins TRBV30 and TRBJ2-3, with 7 bases lining up with TRBD2. This CDR3 has 14 amino acids. Trimming removed 3 bases from V and 2 bases from J; junction bases left unmatched: 5. CDR1 is GTSNPN, CDR2 SVGIG, per germline (reference sequence). CDR3 residues: CAWRGTTSTDTQYF. The CDR3 region has the DNA TGTGCCTGGAGGGGGACTACCTCCACAGATACGCAGTATTTT.

The chain employs TRBV28 and TRBJ1-5, with D unclear. Germline loops: CDR1 MDHEN, CDR2 SYDVKM. V lost 6 bases to trimming and J lost 5 bases, with 5 bases between them. This CDR3 has 11 residues. The CDR3 DNA reads TGTGCCAGCAGGGCCTATCAGCCCCAGCATTTT. Its translation: CASRAYQPQHF.

The V gene is TRBV7-2, the J gene TRBJ1-2; D ambiguous. The CDR3 loop spans 13 amino acids. Trimming took off 3 bases at V and 4 bases at J, with 9 bases between the two ends. Germline CDR1 is SGHTA and CDR2 is FQGNSA. The CDR3 nucleotides read TGTGCCAGCAGCTTGGAGCTTTTCTATGGCTACACCTTC. It encodes CASSLELFYGYTF. The entire variable domain, with the rest obtained from reference TRBV7-2 and TRBJ1-2, is as follows: GAGVSQSPSNKVTEKGKDVELRCDPISGHTALYWYRQSLGQGLEFLIYFQGNSAPDKSGLPSDRFSAERTGGSVSTLTIQRTQQEDSAVYLCASSLELFYGYTFGSGTRLTVV.

This clone showed up just once. The chain employs TRBV18 and TRBJ1-6, with D possibly matching TRBD1 (6 bases). Trimming removed 2 bases at V and 5 bases at J, with 13 bases between. The CDR3 extends over 16 amino acids. Germline V lookup: CDR1 KGHSH, CDR2 LQKENI. The CDR3 loop reads CASSPLGGADNSPLHF. As DNA, the CDR3 is TGTGCCAGCTCACCATTGGGGGGGGCGGATAATTCACCCCTCCACTTT.

V gene TRBV5-1 combines with J gene TRBJ1-1; 9 bases line up with TRBD1. The CDR3 consists of 16 residues. CDR1 and CDR2 from the germline V gene are SGHRS and YFSETQ. Trimming at V came to 4 bases and at J to 6 bases, leaving 13 bases not matched to a gene. The CDR3 nucleotides are TGCGCCAGCAGCGGACGGGGGACAGGGAGGGACTCTGAAGCTTTCTTT. Amino acid sequence: CASSGRGTGRDSEAFF.

The chain joins TRBV7-8 to TRBJ2-2; D call uncertain. This CDR3 spans 13 amino acids. V gave up 6 bases and J gave up 6 bases, with 11 bases separating them. Germline assignment: CDR1 SGHVS and CDR2 FQNEAQ. CDR3 loop: CASRAEPAGELFF. Here the CDR3 DNA reads TGTGCCAGCAGGGCGGAGCCCGCCGGGGAGCTGTTTTTT.

V gene TRBV7-2 combines with J gene TRBJ1-1; no clear D. Per the germline V gene, CDR1 is SGHTA and CDR2 is FQGNSA. The V and J ends lost 1 base and 0 bases respectively, with 9 bases between them. This CDR3 has 15 residues. CDR3 region: CASSLVGGVNTEAFF. Written as DNA, the CDR3 is TGTGCCAGCAGCTTAGTAGGCGGAGTGAACACTGAAGCTTTCTTT.

This rearrangement joins TRBV7-8 to TRBJ2-5; 8 nucleotides match TRBD2. The germline CDR1 and CDR2 sequences are SGHVS and FQNEAQ. The CDR3 length is 14 residues. Trimming at V came to 5 bases and at J to 7 bases, leaving 9 bases not matched to a gene. CDR3 nucleotide sequence: TGTGCCAGCAGCCCAGGAGTGCTAGCGGGGACCCAGTACTTC. It translates to CASSPGVLAGTQYF.

This clone appeared once. The chain employs TRBV6-2 or TRBV6-3 and TRBJ2-1, with 13 bases matching TRBD2. The CDR3 runs 16 residues. The V segment lost 7 bases and the J segment 8 bases; nucleotides outside the gene matches: 11. Germline V gene lookup returns CDR1 MNHEY and CDR2 SVGEGT. In DNA form, the CDR3 reads TGTGCCAGCAACCCGGGACTAGCGGGATCTTTCTATGAGCAGTTCTTC. Translation gives CASNPGLAGSFYEQFF.

In this sample, this clone turned up once. The rearrangement links TRBV5-4 to TRBJ1-6, with 10 bases identical to TRBD1. The CDR3 length is 16 residues. Germline V gene lookup returns CDR1 SGHNT and CDR2 YYREEE (reference sequence). Trimming at V came to 2 bases and at J to 8 bases, leaving 7 bases not matched to a gene. The CDR3 DNA is TGTGCCAGCAGCTTCCCTGGGACAGGGGTTGATTCACCCCTCCACTTT. Translating it yields CASSFPGTGVDSPLHF. The variable domain in full, completed from reference TRBV5-4 and TRBJ1-6, reads ETGVTQSPTHLIKTRGQQVTLRCSSQSGHNTVSWYQQALGQGPQFIFQYYREEENGRGNFPPRFSGLQFPNYSSELNVNALELDDSALYLCASSFPGTGVDSPLHFGNGTRLTVT.

The CDR3 protein is CASSSPGQGVRLSNEKLFF. CDR3 nucleotides: TGTGCCAGCAGCTCACCGGGACAGGGGGTTCGCCTCTCTAATGAAAAACTGTTTTTT. This chain links TRBV3-1 (or the pseudogene TRBV3-2) with TRBJ1-4; 11 bases agree with TRBD1. Per the germline V gene, CDR1 is LGHDT and CDR2 is YNNKEL (reference sequence). With 5 bases clipped from V and 3 bases from J, the junction kept 14 bases outside the gene matches. CDR3 length: 19 amino acids.

This sequence joins TRBV4-3 and TRBJ2-1, with D unresolved. The ends were cut back, 2 bases at V and 9 bases at J, with 5 bases in the middle. Germline CDR1 is LGHNA and CDR2 is YSLEER. The CDR3 has 11 amino acids. Written as DNA, the CDR3 is TGCGCCAGCAGCCAATCGGGTGAGCAGTTCTTC. Translation gives CASSQSGEQFF.

The chain recombines TRBV6-4 with TRBJ2-7, with D maybe TRBD2 (6 bases). Germline-derived CDR1 and CDR2 are MRHNA and SNTAGT. V was shortened by 6 bases and J by 3 bases, with 12 bases between the two germline ends. CDR3 length equals 13 residues. The CDR3 sequence: CASRGGKHYEQYV. The CDR3 nucleotides read TGTGCCAGCAGGGGCGGGAAACACTACGAGCAGTACGTC.

This chain connects TRBV7-2 to TRBJ2-5, with a weak D call TRBD2 (7 bases). Germline loops: CDR1 SGHTA, CDR2 FQGNSA. V was pared by 4 bases and J by 4 bases, with 19 bases between. CDR3 length equals 16 residues. The CDR3 is CASSWGGGRARETQYF. The CDR3 nucleotides are TGTGCCAGCAGCTGGGGGGGCGGCCGAGCGAGAGAGACCCAGTACTTC.

This chain uses TRBV19 with TRBJ2-5; maybe TRBD1 (7 bases). V gave up 7 bases and J gave up 1 base, with 22 bases separating them. CDR3 length: 17 amino acids. CDR1 and CDR2 (germline): LNHDA, SQIVND (reference sequence). CDR3 nucleotides: TGTGCCAGTACCGCGGGACAGTTAGGCCGGGGCCAAGAGACCCAGTACTTC. Encoded protein: CASTAGQLGRGQETQYF.

V is TRBV27 and J is TRBJ1-4, with 7 bases that match TRBD1. V trimming: 3 bases; J trimming: 7 bases; junction bases outside the gene matches: 8. Germline V gene lookup returns CDR1 MNHEY and CDR2 SMNVEV (reference sequence). There are 15 residues in the CDR3. The CDR3 bases are TGTGCCAGCAGTTTGGGGGGCCCAGGGGGTGAAAAACTGTTTTTT. Translating gives CASSLGGPGGEKLFF.

Written as DNA, the CDR3 is TGTGCCAGCAGCTCCCCCGGGACAACTAATGAAAAACTGTTTTTT. Its translation is CASSSPGTTNEKLFF. The chain links TRBV7-2 to TRBJ1-4; D call uncertain. V gave up 4 bases and J gave up 0 bases, with 9 bases separating them. Germline CDR1 reads SGHTA; CDR2 reads FQGNSA. The CDR3 sequence is 15 residues long.